Detailed here is one TCR beta chain. Its antigen is currently unknown. CDR3 size: 15 residues. Trimming removed 3 bases at V and 2 bases at J, with 12 bases between. Germline CDR1 SGHAT, CDR2 FQNNGV. Using immunoSEQ multiplex PCR, the repertoire was profiled, and TCRdb retains in-frame clones only, with some absent. The repertoire consists of roughly 2,000,000 clones, with 80% to 95% occurring once and the leading ten covering less than 2%. The data stem from a study of shared clonotypes between healthy human individuals. Notes on the study in general: Among a handful of donors, roughly 5% of naive CD4 clonotypes were found in common. Clonotype sharing across donors was expected to vary with sequencing depth.

Naive CD8 isolation took CD45RO-negative cells positively selected for CCR7 and excluded terminally differentiated effector memory CD45RA+ cells. Sequencing input: naive CD8+ T cells from PBMCs. The chain has TRBV11-2 and TRBJ2-3; D may be TRBD1 or TRBD2 (5 bases each). This receptor was obtained from a man aged 18 to 30 in good health. Some clones in this sample may be carry-over from other donors' samples. As DNA, the CDR3 is TGTGCCAGCAGCTTTGGGGGTAGGACCACAGATACGCAGTATTTT. Protein: CASSFGGRTTDTQYF.